One and the same sample provided the 22 T cell receptor beta chains below, sequenced in a study of blood T cell repertoires in COVID-19. TCRdb's table, derived via immunoSEQ multiplex PCR, lists solely in-frame clones and lacks some. The sample lists roughly 150,000 clones, 75% to 90% occurring once. The sample comprised PBMCs or T cells enriched from blood (not recorded which). The origin of the receptors is a man aged 45-60 years in a cohort exposed to, infected with or recovered from COVID-19 (not recorded which).

The gene calls are TRBV12-3 or TRBV12-4 and TRBJ2-5; no clear D gene. V shed 3 bases and J shed 5 bases, with 4 bases lying between them. CDR3 length equals 11 residues. The CDR3 reads CASSFRETQYF. In nucleotides, the CDR3 is TGTGCCAGCAGTTTCCGGGAGACCCAGTACTTC.

The chain combines TRBV2 with TRBJ2-2, with TRBD2 matching 12 bases. With V trimmed by 6 bases and J by 8 bases, 10 bases remained unmatched. This CDR3 is built from 16 residues. The germline CDR1 and CDR2 sequences are SNHLY and FYNNEI. CDR3 sequence reads: CASSQASGRASGELFF. The DNA for the CDR3 is TGTGCCAGCAGCCAAGCTAGCGGGAGGGCCTCAGGGGAGCTGTTTTTT.

The chain has TRBV5-1 and TRBJ2-7; D is unclear. Germline CDR1 is SGHRS and CDR2 is YFSETQ. CDR3 length: 13 residues. V was pared by 2 bases and J by 5 bases, with 11 bases between. The CDR3 protein is CASSLSRSDEQYF. CDR3 coding DNA: TGCGCCAGCAGCTTAAGCAGGTCAGACGAGCAGTACTTC.

The sample holds one count of this clone. The V gene is TRBV11-2, the J gene TRBJ1-2, with TRBD1 matching over 8 bases. After removal of 5 bases from V and 8 bases from J, the junction contained 13 bases not matched to a gene. The CDR3 is 15 amino acids. Per germline, CDR1 SGHAT and CDR2 FQNNGV. Here the CDR3 reads CASSVLAAGGPGYTF. CDR3 bases: TGTGCCAGCAGCGTCCTAGCCGCAGGGGGCCCAGGCTACACCTTC.

The chain combines TRBV21-1 with TRBJ2-2; the listed D gene, TRBD1, was not tested against the DNA. TRBV21-1 is a listed pseudogene. CDR3 length: 19 amino acids. The CDR3 DNA reads as TGTGCCAGCAGCGCCCGGGACAGGGGTCTAAAAGTTCGGGCCGGGGAGCTGTTTTTT. Residues: CASSARDRGLKVRAGELFF.

V is TRBV6-4 and J is TRBJ2-3; 15 bases map to TRBD2. V trimming: 6 bases; J trimming: 6 bases; junction bases outside the gene matches: 13. Germline V lookup: CDR1 MRHNA, CDR2 SNTAGT. The CDR3 consists of 18 residues. CDR3 sequence reads: CASSPRGLAGGPPDTQYF. The CDR3, as DNA: TGTGCCAGCAGCCCTCGGGGACTAGCGGGAGGTCCCCCCGATACGCAGTATTTT.

A few counts support this clone. The chain employs TRBV27 and TRBJ1-5, with 7 bases matching TRBD1. The CDR3 covers 13 residues. Germline loops: CDR1 MNHEY, CDR2 SMNVEV (reference sequence). J lost 2 bases, V lost 10 bases, and 5 bases had no gene match. CDR3 loop: CATQGDGNQPQHF. The CDR3, as DNA: TGTGCCACCCAGGGGGATGGCAATCAGCCCCAGCATTTT.

The chain joins TRBV12-5 to TRBJ1-1, with D perhaps TRBD1 (5 bases). Germline lookup yields CDR1 LGHNT and CDR2 FRNRAP. The CDR3 contains 14 residues. The V gene lost 1 base and the J gene lost 4 bases, with 10 bases spanning the gap. The CDR3 DNA reads TGTGCTAGTGGTTTGGCAGGGAGGGGCACTGAAGCTTTCTTT. Its protein product is CASGLAGRGTEAFF.

This clone was picked up a small number of times. The rearrangement joins TRBV29-1 to TRBJ1-2, with D unclear. The V and J ends lost 1 base and 3 bases respectively, with 9 bases between them. The V gene's germline CDR1 is SQVTM and CDR2 ANQGSEA. This CDR3 contains 13 residues. The CDR3 protein is CSVEVVSYYGYTF. CDR3 sequence (DNA): TGCAGCGTTGAAGTAGTAAGTTACTATGGCTACACCTTC.

V and J are TRBV24-1 and TRBJ2-3; 11 nucleotides line up with TRBD2. Germline lookup yields CDR1 KGHDR and CDR2 SFDVKD. CDR3 length: 17 residues. V lost 5 bases, J lost 0 bases, and 6 bases stayed unmatched. CDR3 DNA sequence: TGTGCCACCAGTGCGGCTAGCGGGGGGCGGAGCACAGATACGCAGTATTTT. This gives the protein CATSAASGGRSTDTQYF.

This chain joins TRBV4-2 and TRBJ2-3; a possible D gene is TRBD2 (5 bases). The CDR3 spans 16 residues. The germline gives CDR1 LGHNA, CDR2 YNFKEQ. Trimming shortened V by 1 base and J by 2 bases, and 13 bases separated the two germline ends. CDR3 sequence (DNA): TGTGCCAGCAGCCAAGCGGCTAGCCCCTCCACAGATACGCAGTATTTT. This gives the protein CASSQAASPSTDTQYF.

The chain uses TRBV27 and TRBJ2-7, with D possibly TRBD2 on 6 matching bases. V was cut by 4 bases and J by 1 base, with 20 bases left in between. This CDR3 is 17 amino acids long. The germline V gene encodes CDR1 MNHEY and CDR2 SMNVEV (reference sequence). The CDR3 nucleotides read TGTGCCAGCAGTTGGCTGGGAGGCGGCGGACCGTCCTACGAGCAGTACTTC. Protein sequence: CASSWLGGGGPSYEQYF.

The chain joins TRBV2 to TRBJ1-1; a possible D gene is TRBD1 (6 bases). The CDR3 totals 14 residues. The germline V gene has CDR1 SNHLY and CDR2 FYNNEI. The V gene lost 4 bases and the J gene lost 2 bases, with 11 bases spanning the gap. CDR3 residues: CASSGRGFNTEAFF. CDR3 DNA sequence: TGTGCCAGCAGTGGCAGGGGTTTTAACACTGAAGCTTTCTTT.

This clone was observed a few times. This sequence joins TRBV7-2 and TRBJ1-2, with 7 positions matching TRBD1. The germline V gene has CDR1 SGHTA and CDR2 FQGNSA. J lost 0 bases, V lost 5 bases, and 6 bases had no gene match. There are 15 residues in the CDR3. The CDR3 bases are TGTGCCAGCAGCCTAAAGACAGGGCCTAACTATGGCTACACCTTC. The encoded protein is CASSLKTGPNYGYTF.

The J gene is TRBJ1-1, the V gene TRBV3-1 (or the pseudogene TRBV3-2); 10 bases are shared with TRBD1. The trim removed 3 bases at V and 6 bases at J, leaving 10 bases unmatched. The CDR3 covers 16 residues. In germline, CDR1 is LGHDT, CDR2 YNNKEL (reference sequence). CDR3 DNA: TGTGCCAGCAGCCATCCCGCGGGACAGGGGAAACCTGAAGCTTTCTTT. It encodes CASSHPAGQGKPEAFF.

The chain carries TRBV19 and TRBJ1-1, with D perhaps matching TRBD1 (6 bases). Per germline, CDR1 LNHDA and CDR2 SQIVND (reference sequence). The CDR3 is made up of 15 amino acids. The V and J ends lost 6 bases and 1 base respectively, with 15 bases between them. CDR3 DNA: TGTGCCAGTAGCAGCTCCGGGACAAGGAACACTGAAGCTTTCTTT. Translating gives CASSSSGTRNTEAFF.

This clone was seen repeatedly, ten times or more. This rearrangement joins TRBV28 to TRBJ1-4, with 7 nucleotides matching TRBD1. The CDR3 extends over 15 amino acids. Trimming removed 5 bases from V and 8 bases from J; junction bases left unmatched: 11. Per germline, CDR1 MDHEN and CDR2 SYDVKM. The CDR3 is CASSRTTGKGEKLFF. The CDR3 region has the DNA TGTGCCAGCAGTCGAACGACAGGGAAGGGGGAAAAACTGTTTTTT.

The CDR3 region has the DNA TGTGCCAGCAGCTGGGGGACTAGCGAACAAGAGACCCAGTACTTC. It codes for CASSWGTSEQETQYF. The chain recombines TRBV11-3 with TRBJ2-5, with 10 positions matching TRBD2. V lost 4 bases to trimming and J lost 2 bases; unmatched junction nucleotides: 4. CDR3 size: 15 residues. Germline lookup yields CDR1 SGHNT and CDR2 YENEEA.

The rearrangement uses TRBV7-9 and TRBJ2-3; TRBD1 matches at 8 bases. Germline CDR1 reads SEHNR; CDR2 reads FQNEAQ (reference sequence). This CDR3 comprises 16 residues. V trimming: 4 bases; J trimming: 0 bases; junction bases outside the gene matches: 6. The CDR3 region is CASSWKDRASTDTQYF. CDR3 bases: TGTGCCAGCAGCTGGAAGGACAGGGCGAGCACAGATACGCAGTATTTT.

This clone appeared once. CDR3 in amino acids: CASSPRADRGHSTGELFF. In nucleotides, the CDR3 is TGTGCCAGCTCACCACGGGCGGACAGGGGGCATTCCACCGGGGAGCTGTTTTTT. The V and J genes are TRBV18 and TRBJ2-2, with 11 positions matching TRBD1. J gave up 4 bases and V 1 base, and 8 bases lay outside the gene matches. CDR1 is KGHSH and CDR2 is LQKENI in the germline V gene. CDR3 length: 18 amino acids.

Notes on this clone: This specimen includes other DNA sequences encoding the same CDR3. V and J are TRBV7-5 and TRBJ2-3; the listed D gene, TRBD1, was not tested against the DNA. TRBV7-5 is a pseudogene. The CDR3 is 18 residues long. The CDR3 DNA is TGTGTCAGAAATCTCCCCAACCGGGACAACCAATACACAGATACGCAGTATTTT. Translation gives CVRNLPNRDNQYTDTQYF.

This clone showed up just a few times. This chain joins TRBV27 and TRBJ2-2, with 13 bases lining up with TRBD2. Germline values: CDR1 MNHEY, CDR2 SMNVEV (reference sequence). The CDR3 totals 16 residues. J was trimmed by 5 bases and V by 6 bases; bases with no gene match: 6. In DNA, the CDR3 is TGTGCCAGCAGGTCAAGGACTAGCGGGAGAACCGGGGAGCTGTTTTTT. It yields the protein CASRSRTSGRTGELFF.